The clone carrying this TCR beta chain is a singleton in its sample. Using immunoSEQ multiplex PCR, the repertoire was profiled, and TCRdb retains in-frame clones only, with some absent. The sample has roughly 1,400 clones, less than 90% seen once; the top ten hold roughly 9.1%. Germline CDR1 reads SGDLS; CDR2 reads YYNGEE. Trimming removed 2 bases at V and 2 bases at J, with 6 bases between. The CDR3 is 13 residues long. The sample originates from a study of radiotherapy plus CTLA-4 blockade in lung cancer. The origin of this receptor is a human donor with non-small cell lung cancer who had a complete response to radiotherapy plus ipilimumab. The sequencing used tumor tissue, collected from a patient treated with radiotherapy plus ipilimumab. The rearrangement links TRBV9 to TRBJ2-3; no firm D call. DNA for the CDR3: TGTGCCAGCAGCGTTATGTACACAGATACGCAGTATTTT. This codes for CASSVMYTDTQYF.